Listed below are T cell receptor beta chains from one sample, sequenced in a study of blood T cell repertoires in COVID-19. Sequencing was performed with immunoSEQ multiplex PCR; in TCRdb, only in-frame clones are kept and a portion is missing. The sample carries 160,000 or so clones, roughly 84% recorded once. Material: PBMCs or T cells enriched from blood (not recorded which). The source is a woman aged 50 to 65 who had recovered from COVID-19. Each CDR3 is given with its conserved first and last residue. D genes are given only for firm matches. For some rows the clone size is stated as once, few or many, or as a class when expanded; others skip it.

TRBV29-1	-	TRBJ1-2	TRBD1	13	CSVGGGQGYGYTF	TGCAGCGTTGGAGGAGGACAGGGCTATGGCTACACCTTC
TRBV19	-	TRBJ2-1	-	15	CASSIDGGIYNEQFF	TGTGCCAGTAGTATAGACGGCGGTATCTACAATGAGCAGTTCTTC
TRBV7-2	-	TRBJ2-7	TRBD2	18	CASSLGPTGGGSSYEQYF	TGTGCCAGCAGCTTAGGACCAACCGGGGGGGGGAGCTCCTACGAGCAGTACTTC
TRBV2	-	TRBJ1-6	-	15	CASSETGLMNSPLHF	TGTGCCAGCAGTGAAACGGGACTGATGAATTCACCCCTCCACTTT
TRBV6-5	-	TRBJ2-7	TRBD1	13	CASTTSRGLEQYF	TGTGCCAGCACCACCTCCAGGGGGCTGGAGCAGTACTTC
TRBV19	once	TRBJ1-4	-	14	CASSGGRLGEKLFF	TGTGCCAGTTCCGGCGGGCGGTTAGGTGAAAAACTGTTTTTT
TRBV27	-	TRBJ2-3	TRBD1	16	CASILRTGTSTDTQYF	TGTGCCAGCATCTTGAGGACAGGGACGAGCACAGATACGCAGTATTTT
TRBV2	-	TRBJ1-2	TRBD1	14	CASSDFTGVYGYTF	TGTGCCAGCAGTGACTTCACAGGGGTGTATGGCTACACCTTC
TRBV7-8	-	TRBJ1-4	-	12	CASSLEGGKLFF	TGTGCCAGCAGCTTAGAGGGAGGAAAACTGTTTTTT
TRBV4-3	-	TRBJ1-1	-	14	CASSRALSVSEAFF	TGCGCCAGCAGCCGCGCGTTGAGTGTTTCTGAAGCTTTCTTT
TRBV6-5	-	TRBJ1-2	-	12	CASNPGVGGYTF	TGTGCCAGCAACCCAGGGGTGGGCGGCTACACCTTC
TRBV6-2/TRBV6-3	-	TRBJ1-5	-	15	CASSYSTGGNQPQHF	TGTGCCAGCAGTTACTCGACGGGGGGTAATCAGCCCCAGCATTTT
TRBV2	few	TRBJ2-2	-	12	CASTGQYGELFF	TGTGCCAGCACTGGGCAGTACGGGGAGCTGTTTTTT
TRBV7-2	-	TRBJ2-7	TRBD2	15	CASSLKLAGGSEQYF	TGTGCCAGCAGCTTAAAGCTAGCGGGAGGGAGCGAGCAGTACTTC
TRBV18	-	TRBJ2-7	-	14	CASSPDSSSYEQYF	TGTGCCAGCTCACCGGACAGCAGCTCCTACGAGCAGTACTTC
TRBV2	-	TRBJ1-5	-	15	CASSEAGLSNQPQHF	TGTGCCAGCAGTGAGGCGGGACTGTCGAATCAGCCCCAGCATTTT
TRBV5-4	once	TRBJ1-6	-	16	CASSLGAGAQVSPLHF	TGTGCCAGCAGCTTGGGGGCGGGGGCGCAGGTTTCACCCCTCCACTTT
TRBV13	-	TRBJ1-1	TRBD1	17	CASSLDGDRGFSTEAFF	TGTGCCAGCAGCTTAGACGGGGACAGGGGCTTTAGCACTGAAGCTTTCTTT
TRBV7-2	-	TRBJ2-4	TRBD2	15	CASSRWLAVQNIQYF	TGTGCCAGCAGTAGGTGGCTAGCGGTCCAAAACATTCAGTACTTC
TRBV3-1/TRBV3-2	-	TRBJ2-5	TRBD2	14	CASSLSGGQETQYF	TGTGCCAGCAGCCTGAGCGGGGGGCAAGAGACCCAGTACTTC
TRBV3-1/TRBV3-2	-	TRBJ1-3	-	16	CASSQKGVNPGNTIYF	TGTGCCAGCAGCCAAAAGGGGGTGAACCCTGGAAACACCATATATTTT
TRBV29-1	few	TRBJ1-2	TRBD1	12	CSVETGLYGYTF	TGCAGCGTCGAGACAGGGCTCTATGGCTACACCTTC
TRBV28	-	TRBJ2-2	TRBD2	16	CASSPRLATNTGELFF	TGTGCCAGCAGTCCCCGACTAGCTACTAACACCGGGGAGCTGTTTTTT
TRBV7-6	-	TRBJ2-7	TRBD1	15	CASSLTGTADYEQYF	TGTGCCAGCAGCTTAACGGGGACAGCCGATTACGAGCAGTACTTC
TRBV7-9	-	TRBJ1-6	-	15	CASSLATGTNSPLHF	TGTGCCAGCAGCTTAGCAACAGGGACAAATTCACCCCTCCACTTT
TRBV7-9	once	TRBJ1-2	-	12	CASSPENYGYTF	TGTGCCAGCAGCCCCGAGAACTATGGCTACACCTTC
TRBV12-5	-	TRBJ2-1	-	11	CASGLDNEQFF	TGTGCTAGTGGTCTAGACAATGAGCAGTTCTTC
TRBV29-1	few	TRBJ2-3	-	14	CSVEQGVGTDTQYF	TGCAGCGTTGAACAAGGGGTTGGCACAGATACGCAGTATTTT
TRBV3-1/TRBV3-2	-	TRBJ1-4	-	15	CASSNSWGDNEKLFF	TGTGCCAGCAGCAACAGTTGGGGAGATAATGAAAAACTGTTTTTT
TRBV27	few	TRBJ1-2	-	11	CASRSGDGYTF	TGTGCCAGCAGATCCGGGGATGGCTACACCTTC
TRBV3-1/TRBV3-2	-	TRBJ2-7	TRBD1	14	CASSGETGNYEQYF	TGTGCCAGCAGCGGAGAGACAGGGAACTACGAGCAGTACTTC
TRBV28	-	TRBJ1-5	TRBD1	17	CASSHSFGTGSNQPQHF	TGTGCCAGCAGCCATAGCTTCGGGACAGGAAGCAATCAGCCCCAGCATTTT
TRBV24-1	-	TRBJ2-1	TRBD1	15	CATGDPTGTRNEQFF	TGTGCCACCGGGGATCCGACAGGGACAAGGAATGAGCAGTTCTTC
TRBV6-1	-	TRBJ2-1	TRBD2	17	CASSEVPLAGVYNEQFF	TGTGCCAGCAGTGAAGTTCCCCTAGCGGGGGTGTACAATGAGCAGTTCTTC
TRBV2	-	TRBJ2-7	TRBD2	20	CASSELGSGGTGPRSYEQYF	TGTGCCAGCAGTGAATTGGGGTCGGGGGGAACGGGCCCCCGCTCCTACGAGCAGTACTTC
TRBV2	-	TRBJ2-4	-	15	CASRIHGEFKNIQYF	TGTGCCAGCAGGATACACGGGGAGTTCAAAAACATTCAGTACTTC
TRBV7-3	-	TRBJ1-1	-	16	CASSRRGGGPYTEAFF	TGTGCCAGCAGCCGCCGGGGAGGGGGACCCTACACTGAAGCTTTCTTT
TRBV4-2	-	TRBJ2-5	-	13	CASSQDTEETQYF	TGTGCCAGCAGCCAGGACACTGAAGAGACCCAGTACTTC
TRBV6-2/TRBV6-3	-	TRBJ1-2	TRBD1	15	CASSYGGTAVDGYTF	TGTGCCAGCAGTTACGGTGGGACAGCGGTCGATGGCTACACCTTC
TRBV3-1/TRBV3-2	-	TRBJ1-1	-	15	CASSQMVQSNTEAFF	TGTGCCAGCAGCCAAATGGTACAGTCCAACACTGAAGCTTTCTTT
TRBV3-1/TRBV3-2	-	TRBJ2-2	-	14	CASSPQGYTGELFF	TGTGCCAGCAGCCCACAGGGATACACCGGGGAGCTGTTTTTT
TRBV27	once	TRBJ2-1	TRBD2	15	CASSLTSGHYNEQFF	TGTGCCAGCAGTTTAACTAGCGGCCACTACAATGAGCAGTTCTTC
TRBV18	-	TRBJ1-1	TRBD1	18	CASSPSYLRQGLNTEAFF	TGTGCCAGCTCACCAAGCTACCTCCGACAGGGGCTGAACACTGAAGCTTTCTTT
TRBV7-6	-	TRBJ2-7	TRBD1	13	CASSSGQGFEQYF	TGTGCCAGCAGCTCGGGACAGGGTTTCGAGCAGTACTTC
TRBV29-1	-	TRBJ2-3	-	12	CSVVQRGDTQYF	TGCAGCGTTGTTCAAAGGGGAGATACGCAGTATTTT
TRBV28	-	TRBJ2-1	-	15	CASKEGARYLNEQFF	TGTGCCAGCAAGGAGGGGGCTAGATATTTAAATGAGCAGTTCTTC
TRBV5-1	-	TRBJ1-6	-	16	CASSSRGNSYNSPLHF	TGCGCCAGCAGCTCCAGGGGAAACTCCTATAATTCACCCCTCCACTTT
TRBV5-4	-	TRBJ1-4	-	15	CASSRGQQINEKLFF	TGTGCCAGCAGCCGAGGACAGCAGATTAATGAAAAACTGTTTTTT
TRBV19	-	TRBJ1-4	TRBD1	15	CASSPDDRGREKLFF	TGTGCCAGTAGTCCGGACGACAGGGGTCGGGAAAAACTGTTTTTT
TRBV21-1	-	TRBJ2-2	-	18	CASSKWEYNRGHTGELFF	TGTGCCAGCAGCAAATGGGAGTACAACAGGGGACACACCGGGGAGCTGTTTTTT
TRBV2	few	TRBJ1-6	-	15	CASSAAKSSASPLHF	TGTGCCAGCAGCGCGGCGAAATCTTCCGCTTCACCCCTCCACTTT
TRBV2	-	TRBJ1-2	TRBD1	14	CASSEQGVNYGYTF	TGTGCCAGCAGTGAACAGGGGGTCAACTATGGCTACACCTTC
TRBV19	-	TRBJ2-2	TRBD2	16	CASSILRAGGSGELFF	TGTGCCAGTAGTATTTTGCGAGCGGGAGGTTCCGGGGAGCTGTTTTTT
TRBV29-1	-	TRBJ2-5	-	10	CSVGGETQYF	TGCAGCGTTGGAGGGGAGACCCAGTACTTC
TRBV5-4	once	TRBJ1-2	TRBD1	14	CASVQTGGELGYTF	TGTGCCAGCGTTCAAACAGGGGGCGAGTTGGGCTACACCTTC
TRBV19	few	TRBJ2-5	-	12	CASSINRETQYF	TGTGCCAGTAGTATAAATCGGGAGACCCAGTACTTC
TRBV19	-	TRBJ2-7	-	13	CASSIVPGREQYF	TGTGCCAGTAGTATTGTCCCAGGGCGCGAGCAGTACTTC
TRBV6-5	-	TRBJ2-1	TRBD1	14	CASSYGTGNNEQFF	TGTGCCAGCAGTTATGGGACAGGGAACAATGAGCAGTTCTTC
TRBV27	-	TRBJ2-7	-	15	CASSLYAGATYEQYF	TGTGCCAGCAGTTTGTACGCGGGGGCCACCTACGAGCAGTACTTC
TRBV28	-	TRBJ1-2	TRBD1	15	CATFKQGAMNYGYTF	TGTGCCACCTTTAAACAGGGGGCAATGAACTATGGCTACACCTTC